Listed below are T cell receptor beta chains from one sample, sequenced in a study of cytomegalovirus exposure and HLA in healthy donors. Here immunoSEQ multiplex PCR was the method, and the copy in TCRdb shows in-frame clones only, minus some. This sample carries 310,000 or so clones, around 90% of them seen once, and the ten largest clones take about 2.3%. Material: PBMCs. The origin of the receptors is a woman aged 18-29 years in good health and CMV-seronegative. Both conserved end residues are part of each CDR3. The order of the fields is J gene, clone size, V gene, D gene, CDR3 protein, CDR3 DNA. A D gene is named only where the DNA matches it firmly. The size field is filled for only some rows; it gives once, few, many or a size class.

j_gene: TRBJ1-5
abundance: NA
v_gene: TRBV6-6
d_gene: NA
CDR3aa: CASKTVYSNQPQHF
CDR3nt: TGTGCCAGCAAGACAGTCTATAGCAATCAGCCCCAGCATTTT

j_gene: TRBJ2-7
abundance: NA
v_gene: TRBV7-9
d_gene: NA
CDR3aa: CSSSLSHPGLYEQYF
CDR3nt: TGTTCCAGCAGCTTATCCCACCCCGGGTTATACGAGCAGTACTTC

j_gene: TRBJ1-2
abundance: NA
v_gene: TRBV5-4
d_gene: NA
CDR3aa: CASSPLPMAGGNYGYTF
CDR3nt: TGTGCCAGCAGCCCTTTACCTATGGCTGGAGGTAACTATGGCTACACCTTC

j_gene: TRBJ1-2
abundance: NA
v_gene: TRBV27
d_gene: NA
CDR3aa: CASSSFGEGFGYTF
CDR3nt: TGTGCCAGCAGTTCATTCGGGGAGGGTTTTGGCTACACCTTC

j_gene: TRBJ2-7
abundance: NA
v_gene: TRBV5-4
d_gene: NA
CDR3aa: CASSLVGALSYEQYF
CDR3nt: TGTGCCAGCAGCTTGGTGGGGGCGCTTTCCTACGAGCAGTACTTC

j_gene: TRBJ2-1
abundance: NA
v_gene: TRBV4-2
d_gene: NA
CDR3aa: CASSQETGGFNEQFF
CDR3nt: TGTGCCAGCAGCCAGGAGACAGGAGGATTCAATGAGCAGTTCTTC

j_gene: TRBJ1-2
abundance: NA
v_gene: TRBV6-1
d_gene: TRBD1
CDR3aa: CASSLTGQGAYGYTF
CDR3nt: TGTGCCAGCAGTCTAACAGGACAGGGGGCATATGGCTACACCTTC

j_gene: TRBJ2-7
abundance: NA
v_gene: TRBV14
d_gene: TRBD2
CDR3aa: CASSQGGGDARYEQYF
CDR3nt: TGTGCCAGCAGCCAAGGGGGAGGGGACGCCCGCTACGAGCAGTACTTC

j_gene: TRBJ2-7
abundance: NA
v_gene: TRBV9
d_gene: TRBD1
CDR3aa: CASSIGQGVYEQYF
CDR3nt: TGTGCCAGCAGCATCGGACAGGGGGTCTACGAGCAGTACTTC

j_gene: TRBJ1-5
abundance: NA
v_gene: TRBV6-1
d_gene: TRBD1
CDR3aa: CASSRMVDRARNF
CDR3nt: TGTGCCAGCAGTAGAATGGTGGACAGGGCCAGGAATTTT

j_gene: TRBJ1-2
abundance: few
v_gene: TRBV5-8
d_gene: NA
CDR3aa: CASSLVSVNYGYTF
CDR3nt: TGTGCCAGCAGCTTGGTCTCGGTAAACTATGGCTACACCTTC

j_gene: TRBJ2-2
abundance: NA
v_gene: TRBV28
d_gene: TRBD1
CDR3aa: CASSRSGDSNTGELFF
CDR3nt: TGTGCCAGCAGCCGCTCCGGGGACAGCAACACCGGGGAGCTGTTTTTT

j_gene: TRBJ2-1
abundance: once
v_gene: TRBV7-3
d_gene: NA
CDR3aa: CASSLAFGSYNEQFF
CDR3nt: TGTGCCAGCAGCTTAGCGTTCGGCTCCTACAATGAGCAGTTCTTC

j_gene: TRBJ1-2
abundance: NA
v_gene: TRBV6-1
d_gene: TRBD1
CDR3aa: CASDLTGDTGGYTF
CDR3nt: TGTGCCAGCGATCTAACAGGGGACACAGGTGGCTACACCTTC

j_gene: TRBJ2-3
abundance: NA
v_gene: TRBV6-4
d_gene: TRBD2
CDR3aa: CASSESTSVRQDTQYF
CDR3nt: TGTGCCAGCAGTGAGTCGACTAGCGTTCGTCAGGATACGCAGTATTTT

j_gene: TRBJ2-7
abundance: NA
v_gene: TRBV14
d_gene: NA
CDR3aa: CASSQEWTSRREQYF
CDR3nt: TGTGCCAGCAGCCAAGAATGGACCTCCAGGAGGGAGCAGTACTTC

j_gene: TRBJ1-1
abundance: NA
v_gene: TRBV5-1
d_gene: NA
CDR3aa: CASSPHGTTEAFF
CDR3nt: TGCGCCAGCAGCCCCCACGGTACCACTGAAGCTTTCTTT

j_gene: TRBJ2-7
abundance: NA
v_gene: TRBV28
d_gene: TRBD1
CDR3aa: CASSWSGTGAYEQYF
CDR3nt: TGTGCCAGCAGTTGGTCCGGGACAGGGGCCTACGAGCAGTACTTC

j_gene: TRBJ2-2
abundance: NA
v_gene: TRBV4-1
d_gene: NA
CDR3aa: CASSEDRFVTGELFF
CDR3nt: TGCGCCAGCAGCGAAGACAGGTTCGTAACCGGGGAGCTGTTTTTT

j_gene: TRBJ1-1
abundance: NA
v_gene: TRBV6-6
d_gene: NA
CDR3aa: CASSTQGGTEAFF
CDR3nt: TGTGCCAGCAGTACCCAGGGAGGCACTGAAGCTTTCTTT

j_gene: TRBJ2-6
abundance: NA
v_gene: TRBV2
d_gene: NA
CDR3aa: CAMYSGSGANVLTF
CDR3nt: TGTGCCATGTACTCAGGCTCTGGGGCCAACGTCCTGACTTTC

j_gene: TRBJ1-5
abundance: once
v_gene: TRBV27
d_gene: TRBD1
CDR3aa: CASSSGGGSNQPQHF
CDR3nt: TGTGCCAGCAGTTCAGGGGGTGGTAGCAATCAGCCCCAGCATTTT

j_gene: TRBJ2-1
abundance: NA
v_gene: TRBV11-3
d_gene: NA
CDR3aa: CASSSDPGSNNEQFF
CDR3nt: TGTGCCAGCAGCTCCGATCCGGGTTCGAACAATGAGCAGTTCTTC

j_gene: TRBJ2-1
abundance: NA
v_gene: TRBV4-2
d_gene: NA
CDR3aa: CASSQEGSQYNEQFF
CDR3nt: TGTGCCAGCAGCCAAGAGGGCTCCCAGTACAATGAGCAGTTCTTC

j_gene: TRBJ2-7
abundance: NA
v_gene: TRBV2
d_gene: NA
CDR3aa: CASTPGYGEQYF
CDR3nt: TGTGCCAGTACTCCGGGGTATGGCGAGCAGTACTTC

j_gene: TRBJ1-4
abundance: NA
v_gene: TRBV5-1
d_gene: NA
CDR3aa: CASREWGSGNEKLFF
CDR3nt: TGCGCCAGCAGAGAGTGGGGCTCTGGTAATGAAAAACTGTTTTTT

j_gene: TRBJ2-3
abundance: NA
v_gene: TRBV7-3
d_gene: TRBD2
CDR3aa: CASSALTGGTQYF
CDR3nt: TGTGCCAGCAGCGCCCTCACGGGGGGTACGCAGTATTTT

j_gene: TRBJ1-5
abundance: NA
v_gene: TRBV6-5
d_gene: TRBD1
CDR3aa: CASSYPRQGRGQPQHF
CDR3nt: TGTGCCAGCAGTTACCCTAGACAGGGGCGAGGTCAGCCCCAGCATTTT

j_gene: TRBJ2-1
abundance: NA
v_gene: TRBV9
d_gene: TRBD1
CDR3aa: CASSARQGPSYNEQFF
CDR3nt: TGTGCCAGCAGCGCGCGACAGGGACCCTCCTACAATGAGCAGTTCTTC

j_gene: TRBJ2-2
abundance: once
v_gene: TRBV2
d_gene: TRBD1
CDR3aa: CASSKLQGSTGELFF
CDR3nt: TGTGCCAGCAGTAAATTACAGGGGTCCACCGGGGAGCTGTTTTTT

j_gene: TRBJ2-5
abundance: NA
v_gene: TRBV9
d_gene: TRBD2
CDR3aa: CASSGHGLAGQETQYF
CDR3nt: TGTGCCAGCAGCGGTCATGGACTAGCGGGCCAAGAGACCCAGTACTTC

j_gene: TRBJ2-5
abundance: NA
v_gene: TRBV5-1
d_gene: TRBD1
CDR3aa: CASSLAAGGTGTQYF
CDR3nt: TGCGCCAGCAGCTTGGCGGCAGGGGGCACGGGGACCCAGTACTTC

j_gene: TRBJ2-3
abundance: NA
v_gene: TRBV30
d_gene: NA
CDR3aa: CASGRYTDTQYF
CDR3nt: TGTGCCTCGGGAAGATACACAGATACGCAGTATTTT

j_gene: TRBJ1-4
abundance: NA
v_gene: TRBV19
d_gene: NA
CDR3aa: CASSIPYAQGIGEKLFF
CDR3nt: TGTGCCAGTAGTATCCCCTACGCCCAGGGAATAGGTGAAAAACTGTTTTTT

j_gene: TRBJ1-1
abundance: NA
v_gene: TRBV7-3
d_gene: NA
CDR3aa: CASSSQGSTEAFF
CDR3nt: TGTGCCAGCAGTAGCCAGGGTTCCACTGAAGCTTTCTTT

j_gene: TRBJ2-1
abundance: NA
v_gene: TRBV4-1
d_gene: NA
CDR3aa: CASRLGPPGNEQFF
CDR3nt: TGCGCCAGCCGCCTTGGGCCCCCGGGAAATGAGCAGTTCTTC

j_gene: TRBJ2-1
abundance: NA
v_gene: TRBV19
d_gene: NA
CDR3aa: CASSIGGRASNNEQFF
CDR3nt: TGTGCCAGTAGTATAGGGGGGCGGGCGAGTAACAATGAGCAGTTCTTC

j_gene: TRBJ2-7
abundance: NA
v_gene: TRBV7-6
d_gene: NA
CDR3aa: CASSLESRGNHEQYF
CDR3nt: TGTGCCAGCAGCTTAGAGTCTAGGGGTAACCACGAGCAGTACTTC

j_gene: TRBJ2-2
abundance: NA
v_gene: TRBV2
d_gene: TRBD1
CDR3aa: CAYPQGEYTGELFF
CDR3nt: TGTGCCTACCCGCAGGGGGAATACACCGGGGAGCTGTTTTTT

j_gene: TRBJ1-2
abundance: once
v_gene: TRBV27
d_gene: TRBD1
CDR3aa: CASSFNGQGDYGYTF
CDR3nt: TGTGCCAGCAGTTTCAACGGACAGGGGGACTATGGCTACACCTTC

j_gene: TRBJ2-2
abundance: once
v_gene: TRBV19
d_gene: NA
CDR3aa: CASSIAGAALPTGELFF
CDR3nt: TGTGCCAGTAGTATAGCGGGAGCGGCCCTGCCTACCGGGGAGCTGTTTTTT

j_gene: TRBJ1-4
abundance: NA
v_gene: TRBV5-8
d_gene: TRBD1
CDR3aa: CASSPGQGANEKLFF
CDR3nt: TGTGCCAGCAGCCCCGGACAGGGGGCGAACGAAAAACTGTTTTTT

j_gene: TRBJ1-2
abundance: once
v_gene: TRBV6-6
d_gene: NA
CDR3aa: CASSYAGQESYTF
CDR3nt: TGTGCCAGCAGTTACGCGGGGCAGGAGAGCTACACCTTC

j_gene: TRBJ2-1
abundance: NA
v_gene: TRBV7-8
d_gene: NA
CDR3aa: CASSYSQATSYNEQFF
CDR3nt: TGTGCCAGCAGCTACTCCCAAGCCACCTCCTACAATGAGCAGTTCTTC

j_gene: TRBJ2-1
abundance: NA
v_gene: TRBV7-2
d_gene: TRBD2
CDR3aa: CASSFYPGTSGFF
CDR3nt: TGTGCCAGCAGCTTTTATCCCGGGACTAGCGGGTTCTTC

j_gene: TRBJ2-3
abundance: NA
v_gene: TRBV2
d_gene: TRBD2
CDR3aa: CASSGLAGRTDTQYF
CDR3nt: TGTGCCAGCAGTGGTCTAGCGGGACGCACAGATACGCAGTATTTT

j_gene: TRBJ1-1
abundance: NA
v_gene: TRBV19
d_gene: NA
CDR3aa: CASGGQLNTEAFF
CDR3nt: TGTGCCAGTGGAGGACAGTTGAACACTGAAGCTTTCTTT

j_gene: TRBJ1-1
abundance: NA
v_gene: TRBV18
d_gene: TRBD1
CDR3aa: CASSLVPGTDNTEAFF
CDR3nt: TGTGCCAGCTCGCTTGTTCCCGGGACAGACAACACTGAAGCTTTCTTT

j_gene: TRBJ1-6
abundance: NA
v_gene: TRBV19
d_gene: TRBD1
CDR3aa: CASTDRSLNSPLHF
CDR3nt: TGTGCCAGTACGGACAGGAGCCTTAATTCACCCCTCCACTTT

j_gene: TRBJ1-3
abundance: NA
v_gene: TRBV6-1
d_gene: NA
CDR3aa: CASSELEGHGNTIYF
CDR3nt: TGTGCCAGCAGTGAACTGGAGGGTCATGGAAACACCATATATTTT

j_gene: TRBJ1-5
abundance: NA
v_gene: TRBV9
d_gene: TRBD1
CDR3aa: CASSADRGYQPQHF
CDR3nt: TGTGCCAGCAGCGCCGACAGGGGTTATCAGCCCCAGCATTTT

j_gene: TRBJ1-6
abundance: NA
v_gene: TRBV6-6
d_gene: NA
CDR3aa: CASSYQGSSYNSPLHF
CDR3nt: TGTGCCAGCAGTTACCAGGGGAGCTCCTATAATTCCCCCCTCCACTTT

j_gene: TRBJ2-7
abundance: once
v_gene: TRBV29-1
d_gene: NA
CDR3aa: CSVGPSLGYEQYF
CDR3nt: TGCAGCGTTGGCCCCTCCCTCGGTTACGAGCAGTACTTC

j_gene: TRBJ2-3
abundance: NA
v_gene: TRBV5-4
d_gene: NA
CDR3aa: CASSGRGWDTDTQYF
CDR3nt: TGTGCCAGCAGCGGCAGGGGCTGGGACACAGATACGCAGTATTTT

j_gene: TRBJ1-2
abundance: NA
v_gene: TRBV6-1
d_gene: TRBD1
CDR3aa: CASSLQGAYNYGYTF
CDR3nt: TGTGCCAGCAGTCTACAGGGGGCGTATAACTATGGCTACACCTTC

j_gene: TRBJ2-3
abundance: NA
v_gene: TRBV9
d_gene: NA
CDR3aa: CASSVGSDTQYF
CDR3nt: TGTGCCAGCAGCGTAGGGAGCGATACGCAGTATTTT

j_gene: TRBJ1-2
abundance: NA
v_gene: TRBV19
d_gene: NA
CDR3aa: CASSMGGDGGYGYTF
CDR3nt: TGTGCCAGTAGTATGGGGGGAGACGGCGGCTATGGCTACACCTTC

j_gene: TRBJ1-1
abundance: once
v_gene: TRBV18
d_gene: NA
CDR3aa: CASSPRTVNTEAFF
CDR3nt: TGTGCCAGCTCACCAAGAACAGTGAACACTGAAGCTTTCTTT

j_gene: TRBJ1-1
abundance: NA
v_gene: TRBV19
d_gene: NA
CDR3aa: CASSMAGFNTEAFF
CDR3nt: TGTGCCAGTAGTATGGCCGGGTTCAACACTGAAGCTTTCTTT